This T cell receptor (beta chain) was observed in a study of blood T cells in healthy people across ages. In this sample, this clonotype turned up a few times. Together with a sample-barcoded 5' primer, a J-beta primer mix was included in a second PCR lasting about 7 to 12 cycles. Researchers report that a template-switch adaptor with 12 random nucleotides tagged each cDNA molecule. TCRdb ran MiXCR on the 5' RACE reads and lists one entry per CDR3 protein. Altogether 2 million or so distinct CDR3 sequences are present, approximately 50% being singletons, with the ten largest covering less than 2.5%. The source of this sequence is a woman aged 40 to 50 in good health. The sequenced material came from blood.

CDR3 DNA sequence: TGTGCCAGCAGTTTAAGTAGGGAAGGAAATCAGCCCCAGCATTTT. Residues: CASSLSREGNQPQHF. The rearrangement uses TRBV27 and TRBJ1-5; D uncertain. V shed 2 bases and J shed 4 bases, with 12 bases lying between them. Germline CDR1 MNHEY, CDR2 SMNVEV (reference sequence). This CDR3 has 15 residues.